The 24 T cell receptor beta chains presented below share a single source sample, sequenced in a study of T cells after yellow fever vaccination. TCRdb passed the 5' RACE reads through MiXCR, listing each CDR3 protein once. The sample comprises 400,000 or so distinct CDR3 sequences, around 20% of which are singletons, and roughly a sixth rests with the top ten. This material consisted of PBMCs, taken before the yellow fever booster vaccination. The receptors come from a man younger than 30 who received the YFV17D yellow fever vaccine.

This clonotype was picked up many times. The chain is built from TRBV6-1 and TRBJ1-5, with D possibly TRBD1 on 5 matching bases. The CDR3 has 14 amino acids. Looked up from germline, CDR1 is MNHNS and CDR2 is SASEGT. Trimming cost V 4 bases and J 4 bases, with 11 bases left between them. The DNA for the CDR3 is TGTGCCAGCAGTGGGGGGTTCTCTAATCAGCCCCAGCATTTT. Translation: CASSGGFSNQPQHF.

This clonotype has at least ten counts. The chain couples TRBV10-3 to TRBJ2-1; the D is unclear. The CDR3 contains 14 residues. From germline, CDR1 is ENHRY and CDR2 SYGVKD. The V end lost 7 bases, the J end lost 3 bases, and 13 bases lay between the germline ends. The DNA of the CDR3 is TGTGCCATCACCTATAGTGATATCTACAATGAGCAGTTCTTC. It yields the protein CAITYSDIYNEQFF.

This sequence joins TRBV6-6 and TRBJ2-3; D is unclear. V gave up 2 bases and J gave up 1 base, with 7 bases separating them. Germline CDR1 reads MNHNY; CDR2 reads SVGAGI (reference sequence). This CDR3 has 14 amino acids. In nucleotides, the CDR3 is TGTGCCAGCAGTTACCCGGCAGGCACAGATACGCAGTATTTT. It specifies CASSYPAGTDTQYF.

This clonotype has at least ten counts. The chain has TRBV4-3 and TRBJ2-6; D may correspond to TRBD1 or TRBD2 (7 bases each). This CDR3 is built from 17 residues. V shed 7 bases and J shed 0 bases, with 16 bases lying between them. The germline V gene has CDR1 LGHNA and CDR2 YSLEER. The CDR3 coding sequence is TGCGCCAGCACCCGGGGGGACAGCAGCTCTGGGGCCAACGTCCTGACTTTC. It encodes CASTRGDSSSGANVLTF.

The V and J genes are TRBV20-1 and TRBJ2-3; 10 bases align to TRBD2. With V trimmed by 5 bases and J by 5 bases, 10 bases remained unmatched. In germline, CDR1 is DFQATT, CDR2 SNEGSKA (reference sequence). This CDR3 is 15 amino acids long. The CDR3 bases are TGCAGTGCTCAAAGAGGGGCTAGCGGGGGAGATACGCAGTATTTT. This sequence encodes CSAQRGASGGDTQYF.

This clonotype was found a few times. The J gene is TRBJ2-4, the V gene TRBV2; D is unclear. CDR1 and CDR2 (germline): SNHLY, FYNNEI. CDR3 length: 14 residues. Trimming stripped 3 bases from V and 0 bases from J, with 6 bases between. As DNA, the CDR3 is TGTGCCAGCAGTGACTGGGCAGCCAAAAACATTCAGTACTTC. This translates into CASSDWAAKNIQYF.

Only a few counts were recorded for this clonotype. V is TRBV7-2 and J is TRBJ1-6; D possibly corresponds to TRBD1 (5 bases). Trimming left V 5 bases short and J 9 bases short, with 11 bases between. There are 13 residues in the CDR3. Germline V gene sequence: CDR1 SGHTA, CDR2 FQGNSA. The CDR3 region is CASSPTQVSPLHF. The CDR3 DNA reads as TGTGCCAGCAGCCCAACACAGGTTTCACCCCTCCACTTT. The complete variable domain, with remaining parts taken from reference TRBV7-2 and TRBJ1-6, reads GAGVSQSPSNKVTEKGKDVELRCDPISGHTALYWYRQSLGQGLEFLIYFQGNSAPDKSGLPSDRFSAERTGGSVSTLTIQRTQQEDSAVYLCASSPTQVSPLHFGNGTRLTVT.

This clonotype turned up a few times. The chain combines TRBV5-1 with TRBJ1-1; maybe TRBD1 (6 bases). The CDR3 extends over 14 amino acids. Between the trimmed V and J ends, which lost 6 bases and 7 bases, there was a span of 19 bases. Germline-derived CDR1 and CDR2 are SGHRS and YFSETQ. The CDR3 spells CASTEAGQRHEAFF. Here the CDR3 DNA reads TGCGCCAGCACCGAGGCCGGACAGCGACATGAAGCTTTCTTT.

A few counts support this clonotype. This chain connects TRBV4-1 to TRBJ2-1; TRBD2 matches at 9 bases. V lost 4 bases and J lost 4; bases outside the gene matches: 11. Germline CDR1 and CDR2: MGHRA and YSYEKL. This CDR3 is 17 amino acids long. CDR3 nucleotides: TGCGCCAGCAGCCCCCGAGATAGCGGGGGCTTATACAATGAGCAGTTCTTC. This gives the protein CASSPRDSGGLYNEQFF.

The sample holds a few counts of this clonotype. J is TRBJ1-2 and V is TRBV12-3 or TRBV12-4; D may be TRBD1 (5 bases). The ends were cut back, 0 bases at V and 5 bases at J, with 10 bases in the middle. This CDR3 is built from 14 residues. This CDR3 reads CASSLAGRVYGYTF. DNA for the CDR3: TGTGCCAGCAGTTTAGCGGGCAGGGTTTATGGCTACACCTTC.

This clonotype was observed a few times. The gene calls are TRBV7-2 and TRBJ2-3; unclear D gene. V shed 0 bases and J shed 1 base, with 8 bases lying between them. The length of the CDR3 is 15 residues. Germline assignment: CDR1 SGHTA and CDR2 FQGNSA. CDR3 in DNA: TGTGCCAGCAGCTTAGCGCCGTGGGGCACAGATACGCAGTATTTT. This encodes CASSLAPWGTDTQYF. The full variable domain, completed using reference TRBV7-2 and TRBJ2-3, is GAGVSQSPSNKVTEKGKDVELRCDPISGHTALYWYRQSLGQGLEFLIYFQGNSAPDKSGLPSDRFSAERTGGSVSTLTIQRTQQEDSAVYLCASSLAPWGTDTQYFGPGTRLTVL.

This clonotype was detected only a few times. The V and J genes are TRBV7-8 and TRBJ1-1; a possible D gene is TRBD1 (6 bases). From germline, CDR1 is SGHVS and CDR2 FQNEAQ. The V end lost 5 bases, the J end lost 3 bases, and 7 bases lay between the germline ends. The length of the CDR3 is 12 residues. This CDR3 is CASSQGYTEAFF. CDR3 bases: TGTGCCAGCAGCCAGGGGTACACTGAAGCTTTCTTT. The whole variable domain, remainder taken from reference TRBV7-8 and TRBJ1-1, is GAGVSQSPRYKVAKRGQDVALRCDPISGHVSLFWYQQALGQGPEFLTYFQNEAQLDKSGLPSDRFFAERPEGSVSTLKIQRTQQEDSAVYLCASSQGYTEAFFGQGTRLTVV.

This chain connects TRBV20-1 to TRBJ2-5; D may match TRBD1 or TRBD2 (6 bases each). Trimming shortened V by 5 bases and J by 5 bases, and 18 bases separated the two germline ends. The CDR3 sequence is 14 residues long. Germline V gives CDR1 DFQATT, CDR2 SNEGSKA (reference sequence). CDR3 DNA: TGCAGTGCTCTCTCGGGAAGGGGGGCTGAGACCCAGTACTTC. This translates into CSALSGRGAETQYF.

This clonotype was counted a few times. V usage is TRBV7-2 and J usage is TRBJ2-3; 13 bases are shared with TRBD2. Germline lookup yields CDR1 SGHTA and CDR2 FQGNSA. J gave up 4 bases and V 0 bases, and 4 bases lay outside the gene matches. The CDR3 is 17 residues long. The CDR3 region has the DNA TGTGCCAGCAGCTTAGCGACTAGCGGGGGGTGGGCAGATACGCAGTATTTT. This gives the protein CASSLATSGGWADTQYF.

Only a few counts were recorded for this clonotype. This chain links TRBV6-5 with TRBJ1-6; a weak D match, TRBD1 (5 bases). Trimming took 0 bases from V and 7 from J, leaving 19 bases between them. The CDR3 length is 18 residues. The germline V gene encodes CDR1 MNHEY and CDR2 SVGAGI. DNA for the CDR3: TGTGCCAGCAGTTACTCGAGGGCAGCAGGGCTCTTGAATTCACCCCTCCACTTT. As protein: CASSYSRAAGLLNSPLHF.

This chain joins TRBV5-1 and TRBJ2-1; 10 bases map to TRBD2. CDR1 is SGHRS and CDR2 is YFSETQ in the germline V gene. The CDR3 has 15 residues. V lost 5 bases and J lost 7; bases outside the gene matches: 9. In nucleotides, the CDR3 is TGCGCCAGCAGGATTATAAGCGGGGGGGAAAATGAGCAGTTCTTC. This sequence encodes CASRIISGGENEQFF.

The chain has TRBV7-2 and TRBJ1-4, with D unclear. Germline V lookup: CDR1 SGHTA, CDR2 FQGNSA. The CDR3 runs 16 residues. V was shortened by 5 bases and J by 7 bases, with 20 bases between the two germline ends. CDR3: CASSRQLQVSGEKLFF. CDR3 DNA: TGTGCCAGCAGCCGTCAACTCCAGGTTTCGGGTGAAAAACTGTTTTTT.

The DNA of the CDR3 is TGTGCCACCAGCCCCCGGGGGAACCGTGAGACCCAGTACTTC. This sequence encodes CATSPRGNRETQYF. This chain connects TRBV15 to TRBJ2-5; possible D gene TRBD2, 6 bases. The V end lost 5 bases, the J end lost 5 bases, and 15 bases lay between the germline ends. Germline-derived CDR1 and CDR2 are LNHNV and YYDKDF (reference sequence). The CDR3 is 14 residues long. The full variable domain, rest sourced from reference TRBV15 and TRBJ2-5, is DAMVIQNPRYQVTQFGKPVTLSCSQTLNHNVMYWYQQKSSQAPKLLFHYYDKDFNNEADTPDNFQSRRPNTSFCFLDIRSPGLGDTAMYLCATSPRGNRETQYFGPGTRLLVL.

The chain uses TRBV18 and TRBJ2-7; 7 nucleotides match TRBD1. CDR3 length equals 18 residues. Trimming cost V 2 bases and J 4 bases; bases outside gene matches: 17. From germline, CDR1 is KGHSH and CDR2 LQKENI. The chain's CDR3 is CASSPRILGQLKSYEQYF. The CDR3 bases are TGTGCCAGCTCACCAAGGATTTTGGGACAGCTAAAGTCTTACGAGCAGTACTTC.

Only a few counts were recorded for this clonotype. V is TRBV20-1 and J is TRBJ1-2, with no clear D. CDR3 length: 13 residues. Trimming pared 1 base from V and 3 bases from J, leaving 9 bases between. Germline loops: CDR1 DFQATT, CDR2 SNEGSKA (reference sequence). CDR3: CSARVGADYGYTF. Written as DNA, the CDR3 is TGCAGTGCTAGAGTCGGTGCTGACTATGGCTACACCTTC.

This clonotype has just a few counts. This chain links TRBV30 with TRBJ2-7; D is unclear. CDR3 length: 12 residues. Germline V gives CDR1 GTSNPN, CDR2 SVGIG (reference sequence). Trimming shortened V by 3 bases and J by 6 bases, and 12 bases separated the two germline ends. The CDR3 region is CAWSGQASEQYF. For the CDR3, the DNA is TGTGCCTGGAGCGGTCAGGCGAGCGAGCAGTACTTC.

There are a few counts of this clonotype. The chain employs TRBV7-3 and TRBJ1-1, with 7 bases identical to TRBD1. The V and J ends lost 5 bases and 4 bases, in that order; junction bases with no gene match: 10. CDR3 size: 15 residues. Germline V CDR1 and CDR2: SGHTA, FQGTGA. DNA of the CDR3: TGTGCCAGCAGCCCCGGCCGGCACAGGGGCACTGAAGCTTTCTTT. It translates to CASSPGRHRGTEAFF.

The sample holds a few counts of this clonotype. V gene TRBV29-1 combines with J gene TRBJ2-5; the D is unclear. The germline gives CDR1 SQVTM, CDR2 ANQGSEA. The CDR3 has 13 residues. V lost 3 bases and J lost 5, with 13 bases in between. The CDR3 reads CSVEFGKRETQYF. The CDR3 DNA sequence: TGCAGCGTTGAGTTCGGTAAACGGGAGACCCAGTACTTC.

Only a few counts were recorded for this clonotype. The chain couples TRBV9 to TRBJ2-1; weak D call: TRBD2 (6 bases). This CDR3 spans 13 amino acids. Trimming stripped 3 bases from V and 4 bases from J, with 8 bases between. Germline V gene sequence: CDR1 SGDLS, CDR2 YYNGEE. CDR3 in amino acids: CASSAEGYNEQFF. In DNA, the CDR3 is TGTGCCAGCAGCGCGGAGGGATACAATGAGCAGTTCTTC.